The rows below give T cell receptor beta chains drawn from one sample of a study of regulatory T cells in long-lasting Graves disease. One entry per CDR3 protein results from TCRdb running MiXCR on the multiplex PCR reads. The table has about 470,000 distinct CDR3 sequences, roughly 20% seen once. The sample in question was peripheral blood mononuclear cells (PBMCs), obtained when the disease was refractory, from a patient treated with antithyroid drugs. These TCRs come from a female donor with Graves disease. CDR3s include the opening cysteine and the closing phenylalanine or tryptophan. A D gene is named only where the DNA matches it firmly. Some rows mark clone size as missing; the rest say once, few, many or name a class of expanded clone.

clone size	V gene	J gene	D gene	CDR3 DNA	CDR3 protein
many	TRBV11-2	TRBJ1-2	TRBD1	TGTGCCAGCAGCTTGGACGGACAGGGAAACTATGGCTACACCTTC	CASSLDGQGNYGYTF
many	TRBV7-2	TRBJ2-7	TRBD2	TGTGCCAGCAGAAGACTAGCGGGAGGAGACGGTGAGCAGTACTTC	CASRRLAGGDGEQYF
many	TRBV28	TRBJ1-4	NA	TGTGCCAGCTCCCCAAATTCAGACGAAAAACTGTTTTTT	CASSPNSDEKLFF
NA	TRBV12-3/TRBV12-4	TRBJ1-1	NA	TGTGCCAGCAGTTTCCCCCTTCGGGGAGCTGCTGAAGCTTTCTTT	CASSFPLRGAAEAFF
many	TRBV6-5	TRBJ1-5	NA	TGTGCCAGCAGTTCGTCGGGATCTAGCAATCAGCCCCAGCATTTT	CASSSSGSSNQPQHF
few	TRBV9	TRBJ2-7	TRBD1	TGTGCCAGCAGCGAAACAGGGGACCCATCCTACGAGCAGTACTTC	CASSETGDPSYEQYF
NA	TRBV28	TRBJ2-7	NA	TGTGCCAGCAGTTCCCTCAGGGCCTACGAGCAGTACTTC	CASSSLRAYEQYF
many	TRBV12-3/TRBV12-4	TRBJ2-7	NA	TGTGCCAGCAGTTTAATAGGATACGAGCAGTACTTC	CASSLIGYEQYF
many	TRBV7-2	TRBJ2-7	NA	TGTGCCAGCGTGTTCCTGGGTAGCCCCGTCTTTGGCGAGCAGTACTTC	CASVFLGSPVFGEQYF
many	TRBV6-1	TRBJ2-7	NA	TGTGCCAGCAGTACACCCGGGGCAAGCTACGAGCAGTACTTC	CASSTPGASYEQYF
few	TRBV6-1	TRBJ2-1	TRBD1	TGTGCCAGCAGCGGACAGGGTCCCTACAATGAGCAGTTCTTC	CASSGQGPYNEQFF
NA	TRBV30	TRBJ1-1	NA	TGTGCCTGGAGTTTTCTCGGGGGCATAAGCACTGAAGCTTTCTTT	CAWSFLGGISTEAFF
few	TRBV30	TRBJ1-6	NA	TGTGCCTGGAGTCCCCCCGGCAGGGTCTATAATTCACCCCTCCACTTT	CAWSPPGRVYNSPLHF
many	TRBV13	TRBJ2-5	TRBD2	TGTGCCAGCAGCCGTGAGCGGGAAGGCGAGACCCAGTACTTC	CASSREREGETQYF
NA	TRBV12-3/TRBV12-4	TRBJ1-2	NA	TGTGCCAGCAGTCCAGTTGGGGGCCCCTCGGACTATGGCTACACCTTC	CASSPVGGPSDYGYTF
few	TRBV27	TRBJ1-1	NA	TGTGCCAGCAGCCTAGCGGTGCCGGGGCCATGGAGCACTGAAGCTTTCTTT	CASSLAVPGPWSTEAFF
NA	TRBV7-2	TRBJ2-5	NA	TGTGCCAGCAGCCAAGATGGAGCACAAGAGACCCAGTACTTC	CASSQDGAQETQYF
NA	TRBV30	TRBJ1-1	TRBD1	TGTGCCTGGAGTAGGGGACAGGGGCCAGGCACTGAAGCTTTCTTT	CAWSRGQGPGTEAFF
NA	TRBV29-1	TRBJ1-4	NA	TGCAGCGTTGAGGGCAGGGATGAAAAACTGTTTTTT	CSVEGRDEKLFF
few	TRBV29-1	TRBJ1-4	NA	TGCAGCGTTGGGACGGATGAAAAACTGTTTTTT	CSVGTDEKLFF
NA	TRBV10-3	TRBJ1-1	NA	TGTGCCACCAGCAGGGGCACTGAAGCTTTCTTT	CATSRGTEAFF
NA	TRBV24-1	TRBJ2-6	NA	TGTGCCACCAGTGATCGTCACCCGGGGGTTCCTGGGGCCAACGTCCTGACTTTC	CATSDRHPGVPGANVLTF
NA	TRBV11-1	TRBJ2-7	TRBD2	TGTGCCAGCAGTTCATGGACTAGCGGGACCCTCTACGAGCAGTACTTC	CASSSWTSGTLYEQYF
NA	TRBV9	TRBJ1-2	TRBD1	TGTGCCAGCAGCGTAGAAGGGGGACAGGGTTACTATGGCTACACCTTC	CASSVEGGQGYYGYTF
few	TRBV7-9	TRBJ1-1	NA	TGTGCCAGCAGCTTACCCTTGGACCCTGAAGCTTTCTTT	CASSLPLDPEAFF
few	TRBV2	TRBJ2-1	NA	TGTGCCAGCCGTAGCCTTGTCAATGAGCAGTTCTTC	CASRSLVNEQFF
many	TRBV6-5	TRBJ1-1	NA	TGTGCCAGCAGTTACCGACCTTTCGTGAACACTGAAGCTTTCTTT	CASSYRPFVNTEAFF
few	TRBV28	TRBJ2-5	TRBD1	TGTGCCAGCAGGCTCAGCTCGGGACAGGGGGAAGAGACCCAGTGCTTC	CASRLSSGQGEETQCF